These 15 T cell receptor beta chains originate from one sample sequenced in a study of Ad26.COV2.S vaccination and SARS-CoV-2 variants. Generated by immunoSEQ multiplex PCR, the TCRdb table keeps only in-frame clones and is missing some. This table holds 410,000 or so clones, about nine tenths found once. Specified treatment: around 19 received Ad26.COV2.S at low or high dose, single or two shots; five or six received placebo; per-sample allocation not given. Vaccine and placebo recipients were sampled on day 63 after the first injection. The specimen was peripheral blood, collected in a trial of Ad26.COV2.S vaccine versus placebo. The origin of the receptors is a person between 18 and 65 years old who received the Ad26.COV2.S COVID-19 vaccine or a placebo.

CDR3 DNA sequence: TGTGCCAGCAGTGACACCTTTGACAGGGACTATGGCTACACCTTC. This codes for CASSDTFDRDYGYTF. This chain links TRBV6-4 with TRBJ1-2; TRBD1 aligns across 7 bases. The CDR3 is made up of 15 amino acids. V shed 2 bases, J shed 3 bases, and the junction held 6 bases outside the gene matches. Germline CDR1 is MRHNA and CDR2 is SNTAGT.

V gene TRBV24-1 combines with J gene TRBJ1-5; D possibly corresponds to TRBD1 (5 bases). Germline CDR1 KGHDR, CDR2 SFDVKD. CDR3 length: 14 amino acids. Trimming cost V 9 bases and J 2 bases, with 13 bases left between them. The CDR3 is CATQQALGNQPQHF. In DNA, the CDR3 is TGTGCCACCCAACAGGCTCTAGGCAATCAGCCCCAGCATTTT.

The V and J genes are TRBV19 and TRBJ1-2, with 10 nucleotides matching TRBD1. Germline assignment: CDR1 LNHDA and CDR2 SQIVND (reference sequence). The CDR3 is 14 residues long. The trim removed 4 bases at V and 8 bases at J, leaving 7 bases unmatched. CDR3 nucleotides: TGTGCCAGTAGTAAATCGACAGGGGGCTCGGGCTACACCTTC. It is translated as CASSKSTGGSGYTF.

The chain has TRBV6-6 and TRBJ2-5, with D tentatively TRBD1 or TRBD2 (6 bases each). The CDR3 is 15 amino acids. CDR1 is MNHNY and CDR2 is SVGAGI in the germline V gene (reference sequence). Trimming took 9 bases from V and 2 from J, leaving 19 bases between them. CDR3 sequence (DNA): TGTGCCAGTCAAGGTGGGGGGCGCGGACAAGAGACCCAGTACTTC. Protein product: CASQGGGRGQETQYF.

The V and J genes are TRBV7-8 and TRBJ1-5, with 7 positions matching TRBD1. V dropped 6 bases and J dropped 0; count of bases not matched to a gene: 5. Germline values: CDR1 SGHVS, CDR2 FQNEAQ. The CDR3 totals 15 residues. Here the CDR3 DNA reads TGTGCCAGCAGTTCCGACAGGGCTAGCAATCAGCCCCAGCATTTT. Its protein is CASSSDRASNQPQHF.

V and J are TRBV30 and TRBJ1-5; D is undetermined. Trimming shortened V by 2 bases and J by 2 bases, and 7 bases separated the two germline ends. Germline V gene sequence: CDR1 GTSNPN, CDR2 SVGIG (reference sequence). The CDR3 consists of 13 residues. CDR3 DNA: TGTGCCTGGAGTCCCCGAGGCAATCAGCCCCAGCATTTT. Its translation: CAWSPRGNQPQHF.

About this clone: Different DNA sequences within this sample yield the same CDR3. The genes are TRBV23-1 and TRBJ2-1, with D unclear. TRBV23-1 counts as an open reading frame of uncertain function. The CDR3 totals 15 residues. Between the trimmed V and J ends, which lost 6 bases and 0 bases, there was a span of 12 bases. CDR3 sequence: CASSRCRSSYNEQFF. For the CDR3, the DNA is TGCGCCAGCAGCCGATGTCGAAGCTCCTACAATGAGCAGTTCTTC.

A single count supports this clone. This chain connects TRBV27 to TRBJ2-5; a weak D match, TRBD2 (6 bases). This CDR3 region has 13 residues. Germline CDR1 reads MNHEY; CDR2 reads SMNVEV (reference sequence). The V and J ends lost 2 bases and 5 bases respectively, with 9 bases between them. The DNA of the CDR3 is TGTGCCAGCAGTTTACATGGAGGGGAGACCCAGTACTTC. Protein product: CASSLHGGETQYF.

The CDR3, as DNA: TGTGCCAGCAGCCCCCGACAGGGGCCCGGCACTGAAGCTTTCTTT. Residues: CASSPRQGPGTEAFF. J is TRBJ1-1 and V is TRBV6-2 or TRBV6-3; 8 bases line up with TRBD1. CDR1 is MNHEY, CDR2 SVGEGT, per germline. CDR3 length equals 15 residues. The ends lost 6 bases at V and 4 bases at J; junction bases unmatched: 10.

This chain links TRBV19 with TRBJ2-3, with 12 positions matching TRBD2. Looked up from germline, CDR1 is LNHDA and CDR2 is SQIVND (reference sequence). After removal of 7 bases from V and 2 bases from J, the junction contained 4 bases not matched to a gene. CDR3 size: 15 residues. Written as DNA, the CDR3 is TGTGCCAGTAAACTAGCGGGGGGCGTCACAGATACGCAGTATTTT. As protein: CASKLAGGVTDTQYF.

This chain links TRBV7-9 with TRBJ2-7; D possibly corresponds to TRBD2 (6 bases). The germline CDR1 and CDR2 sequences are SEHNR and FQNEAQ (reference sequence). CDR3 size: 12 residues. The CDR3 reads CAWEDGVYEQYF. Written as DNA, the CDR3 is TGTGCTTGGGAGGACGGGGTCTACGAGCAGTACTTC.

The genes are TRBV7-6 and TRBJ2-2, with a tentative D call TRBD1 (6 bases). The CDR3 contains 18 residues. Looked up from germline, CDR1 is SGHVS and CDR2 is FNYEAQ. Trimming left V 5 bases short and J 4 bases short, with 23 bases between. The CDR3 coding sequence is TGTGCCAGCAGCCTAAGGGTAACAGGGAAGGCTCCCACCGGGGAGCTGTTTTTT. Translated, it gives CASSLRVTGKAPTGELFF.

The CDR3 DNA follows: TGTGCCAGCAGCCAAGGGGGACAGGGGGCGACCACAGATACGCAGTATTTT. Its protein product is CASSQGGQGATTDTQYF. The chain employs TRBV3-1 (or the pseudogene TRBV3-2) and TRBJ2-3; 12 bases agree with TRBD1. The V segment lost 1 base and the J segment 2 bases; nucleotides outside the gene matches: 4. Germline values: CDR1 LGHDT, CDR2 YNNKEL (reference sequence). This CDR3 is built from 17 residues.

V gene TRBV5-6 combines with J gene TRBJ1-5; D possibly corresponds to TRBD1 (6 bases). The V gene's germline CDR1 is SGHDT and CDR2 YYEEEE. V gave up 0 bases and J gave up 7 bases, with 17 bases separating them. CDR3 size: 16 residues. The CDR3 coding sequence is TGTGCCAGCAGCTTGGGGGCGTACAGGGCAGGGCAGCCCCAGCATTTT. Its translation is CASSLGAYRAGQPQHF.

The chain recombines TRBV4-1 with TRBJ2-1; 9 nucleotides match TRBD1. Germline assignment: CDR1 MGHRA and CDR2 YSYEKL. With V trimmed by 2 bases and J by 7 bases, 9 bases remained unmatched. The CDR3 has 16 amino acids. CDR3: CASSQPRQGVRNEQFF. CDR3 nucleotide sequence: TGCGCCAGCAGCCAACCCCGACAGGGGGTTAGGAATGAGCAGTTCTTC.